The clone carrying this T cell receptor beta chain was observed once. As for time point: newly diagnosed GD, antithyroid drugs for less than 3 months. Construction of the TCR library relied on RNA isolated from PBMCs. The data originate from a study of regulatory T cells in long-lasting Graves disease. On the study more broadly: Under 3 months of antithyroid drugs had been taken by newly diagnosed Graves' patients.

With 6 bases removed from V and 1 base from J, the gap between germline ends came to 12 bases. CDR1 SQVTM and CDR2 ANQGSEA come from the germline V gene. This CDR3 spans 13 amino acids. Building of the TCR beta libraries involved iRepertoire HTBI primers and Arm-PCR of CDR3 regions. TCRdb re-derived calls from the multiplex PCR reads in MiXCR, one entry per CDR3 protein. The repertoire holds around 240,000 distinct CDR3 sequences, with around 18% as singletons. These data were also filed under a second study, of T cells in Graves' hyperthyroidism and ophthalmopathy. That study reports: HTBI primers drove first-round RT-PCR of the TCR CDR3.

The sequence derives from a woman aged 25-40 years with Graves disease. J is TRBJ1-1 and V is TRBV29-1; D perhaps matches TRBD1 (5 bases). Material: peripheral blood mononuclear cells (PBMCs), obtained at new diagnosis, from a patient treated with antithyroid drugs. The CDR3 here is CSVWGGSNTEAFF. In nucleotides, the CDR3 is TGCAGCGTATGGGGGGGGTCGAACACTGAAGCTTTCTTT.